This T cell receptor beta chain was recovered during a study of T-cell reconstitution after alpha-beta-depleted transplantation in children. Points from the study as a whole: Fresh T-cell production supplied most of the T-cell counts and diversity seen one year after transplant. Reported findings indicate that, about two months after transplant, alpha-beta T cells came from several hundred expanded clones, which were derived from non-depleted graft cells.

This clonotype was counted only a few times. Its antigen is not known. For TCRbeta, the library was prepared with unique molecular identifiers. MiXCR, run by TCRdb on the PCR reads, gives a single entry per CDR3 protein. The sample contains 700,000 to 850,000 distinct CDR3 sequences, roughly 15% of which appear only once. The V and J ends lost 4 bases and 3 bases respectively, with 15 bases between them. In germline, CDR1 is KGHDR, CDR2 SFDVKD. CDR3 length: 15 amino acids. This specimen was PBMCs, mostly from graft donor cells, taken 360 days after TCRalphabeta/CD19-depleted stem cell transplant. The receptor was derived from a male patient aged 10-17 years who had a stem cell transplant for acute lymphoblastic leukemia, so the T cells may come from the graft donor. The V gene is TRBV24-1, the J gene TRBJ2-7; D is unresolved. This chain's CDR3 is CATSDPGFYYYEQYF. The CDR3 nucleotides read TGTGCCACCAGTGACCCCGGGTTTTACTACTACGAGCAGTACTTC.